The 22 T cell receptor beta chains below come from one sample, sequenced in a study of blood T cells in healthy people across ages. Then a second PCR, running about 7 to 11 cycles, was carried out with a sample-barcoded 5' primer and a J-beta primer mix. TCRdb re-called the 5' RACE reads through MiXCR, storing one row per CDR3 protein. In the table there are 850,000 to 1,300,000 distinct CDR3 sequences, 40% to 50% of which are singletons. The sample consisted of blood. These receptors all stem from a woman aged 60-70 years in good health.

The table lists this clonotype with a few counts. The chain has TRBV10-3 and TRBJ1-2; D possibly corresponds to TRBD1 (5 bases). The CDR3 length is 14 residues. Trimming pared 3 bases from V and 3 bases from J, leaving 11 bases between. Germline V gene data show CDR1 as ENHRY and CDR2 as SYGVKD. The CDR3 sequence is CAISDISGDYGYTF. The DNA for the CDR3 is TGTGCCATCAGTGATATCTCGGGGGACTATGGCTACACCTTC.

The CDR3 nucleotides are TGTGCCAGCAGCAACTGGGGGGGACAGGGAAGCAATCAGCCCCAGCATTTT. Protein product: CASSNWGGQGSNQPQHF. The chain combines TRBV28 with TRBJ1-5, with TRBD1 matching over 9 bases. The CDR3 consists of 17 residues. J gave up 1 base and V 6 bases, and 10 bases lay outside the gene matches. The germline V gene encodes CDR1 MDHEN and CDR2 SYDVKM.

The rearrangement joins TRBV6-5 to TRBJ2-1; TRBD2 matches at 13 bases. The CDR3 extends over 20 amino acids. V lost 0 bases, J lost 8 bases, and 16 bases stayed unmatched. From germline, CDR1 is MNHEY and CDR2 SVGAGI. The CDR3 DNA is TGTGCCAGCAGTTACTCAACCGGACTAGCGGGAGTGGCTTTCAAAGATGAGCAGTTCTTC. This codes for CASSYSTGLAGVAFKDEQFF.

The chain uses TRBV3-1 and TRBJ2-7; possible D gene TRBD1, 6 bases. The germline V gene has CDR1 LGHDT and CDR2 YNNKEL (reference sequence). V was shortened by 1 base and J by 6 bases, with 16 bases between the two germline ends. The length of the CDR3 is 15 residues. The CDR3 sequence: CASSQGGPGEREQYF. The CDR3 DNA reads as TGTGCCAGCAGCCAAGGGGGGCCTGGGGAGCGCGAGCAGTACTTC.

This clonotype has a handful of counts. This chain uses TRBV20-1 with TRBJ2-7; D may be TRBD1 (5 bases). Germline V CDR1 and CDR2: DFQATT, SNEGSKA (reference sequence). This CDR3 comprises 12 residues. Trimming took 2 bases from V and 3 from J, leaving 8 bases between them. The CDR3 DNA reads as TGCAGTGCTAGAAACAGGAACTACGAGCAGTACTTC. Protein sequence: CSARNRNYEQYF.

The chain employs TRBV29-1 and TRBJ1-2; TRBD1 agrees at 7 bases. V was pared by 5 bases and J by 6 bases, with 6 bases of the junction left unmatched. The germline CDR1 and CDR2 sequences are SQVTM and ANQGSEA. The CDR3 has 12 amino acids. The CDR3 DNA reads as TGCAGCGTTCAGGGACAGTGGGATGGCTACACCTTC. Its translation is CSVQGQWDGYTF.

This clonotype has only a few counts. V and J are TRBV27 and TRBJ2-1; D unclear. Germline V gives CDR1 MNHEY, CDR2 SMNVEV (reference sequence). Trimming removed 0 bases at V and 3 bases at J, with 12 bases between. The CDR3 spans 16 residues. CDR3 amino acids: CASSLSVGNFYNEQFF. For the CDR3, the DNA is TGTGCCAGCAGTTTATCGGTTGGGAACTTCTACAATGAGCAGTTCTTC.

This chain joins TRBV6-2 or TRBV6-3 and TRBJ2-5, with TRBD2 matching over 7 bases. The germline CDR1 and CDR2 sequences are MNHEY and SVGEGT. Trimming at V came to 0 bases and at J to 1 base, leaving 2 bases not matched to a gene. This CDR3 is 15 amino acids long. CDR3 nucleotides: TGTGCCAGCAGTTACTCGACGGGGGGCCAAGAGACCCAGTACTTC. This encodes CASSYSTGGQETQYF.

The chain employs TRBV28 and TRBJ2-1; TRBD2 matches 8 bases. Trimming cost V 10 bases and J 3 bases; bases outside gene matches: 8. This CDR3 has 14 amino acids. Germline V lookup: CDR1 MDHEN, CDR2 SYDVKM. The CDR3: CAISGLVDYNEQFF. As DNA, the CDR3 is TGTGCCATTTCGGGACTAGTGGACTACAATGAGCAGTTCTTC. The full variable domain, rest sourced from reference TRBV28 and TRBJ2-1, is DVKVTQSSRYLVKRTGEKVFLECVQDMDHENMFWYRQDPGLGLRLIYFSYDVKMKEKGDIPEGYSVSREKKERFSLILESASTNQTSMYLCAISGLVDYNEQFFGPGTRLTVL.

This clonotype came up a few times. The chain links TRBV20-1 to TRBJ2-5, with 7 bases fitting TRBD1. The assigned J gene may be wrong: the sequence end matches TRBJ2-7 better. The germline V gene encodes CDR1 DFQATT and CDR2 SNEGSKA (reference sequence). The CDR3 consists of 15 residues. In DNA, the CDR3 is TGCAGTGCTAGAGATTTCCGACTGGACAGGAACGAGCAGTACTTC. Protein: CSARDFRLDRNEQYF.

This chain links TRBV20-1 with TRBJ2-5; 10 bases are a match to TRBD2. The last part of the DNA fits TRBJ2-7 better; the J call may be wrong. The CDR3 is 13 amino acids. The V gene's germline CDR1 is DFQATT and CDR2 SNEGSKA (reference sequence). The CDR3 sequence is CSAGGGLAIEQYF. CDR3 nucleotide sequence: TGCAGTGCAGGCGGGGGACTAGCGATCGAGCAGTACTTC.

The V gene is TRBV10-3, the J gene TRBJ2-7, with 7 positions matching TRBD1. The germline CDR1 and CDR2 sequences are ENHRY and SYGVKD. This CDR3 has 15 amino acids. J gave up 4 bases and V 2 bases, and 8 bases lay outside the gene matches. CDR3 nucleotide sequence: TGTGCCATCAGTGAGGGGAAGGGGGCCTTGTACGAGCAGTACTTC. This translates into CAISEGKGALYEQYF.

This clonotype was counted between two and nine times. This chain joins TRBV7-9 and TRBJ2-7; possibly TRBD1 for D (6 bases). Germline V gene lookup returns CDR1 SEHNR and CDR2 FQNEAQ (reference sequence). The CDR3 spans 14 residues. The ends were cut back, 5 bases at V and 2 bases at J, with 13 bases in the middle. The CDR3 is CASSTDSLPYEQYF. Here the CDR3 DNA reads TGTGCCAGCAGCACGGACAGTCTTCCCTACGAGCAGTACTTC.

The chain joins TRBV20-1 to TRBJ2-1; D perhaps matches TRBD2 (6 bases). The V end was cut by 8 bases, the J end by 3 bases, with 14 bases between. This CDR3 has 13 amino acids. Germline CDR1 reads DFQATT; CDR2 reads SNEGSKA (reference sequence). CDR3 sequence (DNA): TGCAGTCTTATGGCGGGAATCTACAATGAGCAGTTCTTC. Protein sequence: CSLMAGIYNEQFF.

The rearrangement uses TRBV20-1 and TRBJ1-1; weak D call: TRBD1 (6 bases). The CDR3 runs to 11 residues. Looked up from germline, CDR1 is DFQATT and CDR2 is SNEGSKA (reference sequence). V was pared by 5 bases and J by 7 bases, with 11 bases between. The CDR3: CSAQRGVEAFF. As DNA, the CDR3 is TGCAGTGCTCAGAGGGGGGTTGAAGCTTTCTTT.

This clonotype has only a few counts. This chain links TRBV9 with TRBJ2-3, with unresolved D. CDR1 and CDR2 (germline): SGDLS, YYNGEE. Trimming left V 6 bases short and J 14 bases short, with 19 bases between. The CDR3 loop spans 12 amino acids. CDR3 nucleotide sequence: TGTGCCAGCACCACGACATCGGGTGAACCGTATTTT. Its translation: CASTTTSGEPYF.

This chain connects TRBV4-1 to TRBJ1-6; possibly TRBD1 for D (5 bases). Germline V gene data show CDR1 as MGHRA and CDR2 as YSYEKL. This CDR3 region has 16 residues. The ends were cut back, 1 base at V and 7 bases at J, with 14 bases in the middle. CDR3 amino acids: CASSQVGDYVNSPLHF. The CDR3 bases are TGCGCCAGCAGCCAAGTGGGGGACTACGTGAATTCACCCCTCCACTTT.

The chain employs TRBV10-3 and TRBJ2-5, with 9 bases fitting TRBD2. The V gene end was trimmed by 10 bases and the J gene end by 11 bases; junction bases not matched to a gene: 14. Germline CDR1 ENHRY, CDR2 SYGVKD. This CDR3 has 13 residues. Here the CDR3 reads CASGGDLAGEQYF. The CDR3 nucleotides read TGTGCCAGCGGGGGGGACTTAGCGGGTGAGCAGTACTTC.

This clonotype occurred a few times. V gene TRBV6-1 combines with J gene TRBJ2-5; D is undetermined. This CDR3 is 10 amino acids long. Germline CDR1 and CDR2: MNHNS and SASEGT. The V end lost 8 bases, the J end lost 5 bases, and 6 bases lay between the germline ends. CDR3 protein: CASAVETQYF. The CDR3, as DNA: TGTGCCAGCGCTGTCGAGACCCAGTACTTC.

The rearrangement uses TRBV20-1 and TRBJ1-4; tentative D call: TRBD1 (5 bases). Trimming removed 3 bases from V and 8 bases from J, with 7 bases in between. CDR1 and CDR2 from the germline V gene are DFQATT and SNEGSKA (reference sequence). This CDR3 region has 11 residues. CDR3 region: CSASRQEKLFF. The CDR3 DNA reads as TGCAGTGCTAGCCGACAGGAAAAACTGTTTTTT.

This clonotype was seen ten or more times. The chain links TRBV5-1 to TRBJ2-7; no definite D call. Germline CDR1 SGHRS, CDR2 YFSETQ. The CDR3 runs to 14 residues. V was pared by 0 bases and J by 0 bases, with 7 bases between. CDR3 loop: CASSLDSSSYEQYF. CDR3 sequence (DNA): TGCGCCAGCAGCTTGGACAGTAGCTCCTACGAGCAGTACTTC. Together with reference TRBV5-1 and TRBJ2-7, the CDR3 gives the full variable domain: KAGVTQTPRYLIKTRGQQVTLSCSPISGHRSVSWYQQTPGQGLQFLFEYFSETQRNKGNFPGRFSGRQFSNSRSEMNVSTLELGDSALYLCASSLDSSSYEQYFGPGTRLTVT.

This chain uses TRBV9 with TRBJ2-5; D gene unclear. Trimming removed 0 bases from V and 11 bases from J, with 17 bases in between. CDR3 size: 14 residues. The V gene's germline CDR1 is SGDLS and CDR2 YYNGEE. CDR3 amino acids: CASSVEGIGDEQYF. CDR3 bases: TGTGCCAGCAGCGTAGAAGGGATAGGCGATGAGCAGTACTTC.